A selection of T cell receptor beta chains follows, all from one sample in a study of immune cell composition in non-small cell lung cancer. The protocol was immunoSEQ multiplex PCR, while the TCRdb copy is restricted to in-frame clones and leaves out a portion. The sample records approximately 11,000 clones, under 65% being singletons. Sequenced: lung tumor tissue. These receptors were collected from a human donor with non-small cell lung cancer. Both conserved end residues are part of each CDR3. A D gene is named only where the DNA matches it firmly. Expanded clones get a size class; other rows say once, few or many, or leave the size out.

J gene: TRBJ2-5; V gene: TRBV6-1; clone size: .; D gene: TRBD2; CDR3 DNA: TGTGCCAGCAGTGGGGGGATTTGGACTAGCGGGACGGGGACCCAGTACTTC; CDR3 protein: CASSGGIWTSGTGTQYF
J gene: TRBJ2-7; V gene: TRBV7-2; clone size: .; D gene: .; CDR3 DNA: TGTGCCAGCAGCTGGGGACTGGTATCCTACGAGCAGTACTTC; CDR3 protein: CASSWGLVSYEQYF
J gene: TRBJ2-5; V gene: TRBV9; clone size: .; D gene: .; CDR3 DNA: TGTGCCAGCAGCCTAGGGCTAGCGATGGAGACCCAGTACTTC; CDR3 protein: CASSLGLAMETQYF
J gene: TRBJ1-4; V gene: TRBV5-1; clone size: .; D gene: TRBD1; CDR3 DNA: TGCGCCAGCAGGGGGGACAGATCTAATGAAAAACTGTTTTTT; CDR3 protein: CASRGDRSNEKLFF
J gene: TRBJ2-1; V gene: TRBV30; clone size: .; D gene: TRBD2; CDR3 DNA: TGTGCCTGGAGACCGGGGGGGGCCTACAATGAGCAGTTCTTC; CDR3 protein: CAWRPGGAYNEQFF
J gene: TRBJ2-5; V gene: TRBV5-6; clone size: few; D gene: .; CDR3 DNA: TGTGCCAGCAGCTACGGCCCGGGGGAGACCCAGTACTTC; CDR3 protein: CASSYGPGETQYF
J gene: TRBJ2-7; V gene: TRBV11-2; clone size: .; D gene: TRBD2; CDR3 DNA: TGTGCCAGCAGCTTATATGGGGCGAGCGGGAGAACTCACGAGCAGTACTTC; CDR3 protein: CASSLYGASGRTHEQYF
J gene: TRBJ2-1; V gene: TRBV4-2; clone size: .; D gene: .; CDR3 DNA: TGTGCCAGCAGTCGGGTGGGCGGGATATCCTACAATGAGCAGTTCTTC; CDR3 protein: CASSRVGGISYNEQFF
J gene: TRBJ2-7; V gene: TRBV11-2; clone size: .; D gene: .; CDR3 DNA: TGTGCCAGCAGCTTAGGGCAGGGGGGCTTCTACGAGCAGTACTTC; CDR3 protein: CASSLGQGGFYEQYF
J gene: TRBJ2-2; V gene: TRBV10-3; clone size: .; D gene: .; CDR3 DNA: TGTGCCATCAGTGAGTCGTCCAGGGGCGCCGGGGAGCTGTTTTTT; CDR3 protein: CAISESSRGAGELFF
J gene: TRBJ1-2; V gene: TRBV6-5; clone size: .; D gene: .; CDR3 DNA: TGTGCCAGCAGTCTAGGGGAGGTCTATGGCTACACCTTC; CDR3 protein: CASSLGEVYGYTF
J gene: TRBJ1-2; V gene: TRBV7-6; clone size: .; D gene: .; CDR3 DNA: TGTGCCAGCAGCTTAAAGCGGCACTATGGCTACACCTTC; CDR3 protein: CASSLKRHYGYTF
J gene: TRBJ2-5; V gene: TRBV2; clone size: .; D gene: TRBD1; CDR3 DNA: TGTGCCAGCACCGGACAGGGGGTTAGGGAGACCCAGTACTTC; CDR3 protein: CASTGQGVRETQYF
J gene: TRBJ2-7; V gene: TRBV28; clone size: .; D gene: .; CDR3 DNA: TGTGCCAGCAGTTCGGTCCTTACCTACGAGCAGTACTTC; CDR3 protein: CASSSVLTYEQYF
J gene: TRBJ2-1; V gene: TRBV5-4; clone size: .; D gene: .; CDR3 DNA: TGTGCCAGCAGCTTGTCAGGGCTGCGTGAGCAGTTCTTC; CDR3 protein: CASSLSGLREQFF
J gene: TRBJ2-5; V gene: TRBV7-8; clone size: few; D gene: TRBD2; CDR3 DNA: TGTGCCAGCAGCGACCGGGGCGGGAGGGGTGGGGAGACCCAGTACTTC; CDR3 protein: CASSDRGGRGGETQYF
J gene: TRBJ2-1; V gene: TRBV11-3; clone size: .; D gene: TRBD2; CDR3 DNA: TGTGCCAGCAGCTTAAGGCTAGCGGACTACAATGAGCAGTTCTTC; CDR3 protein: CASSLRLADYNEQFF
J gene: TRBJ1-2; V gene: TRBV5-4; clone size: .; D gene: .; CDR3 DNA: TGTGCCAGCAGCTTGGAAGCCTATGGCTACACCTTC; CDR3 protein: CASSLEAYGYTF
J gene: TRBJ2-7; V gene: TRBV7-6; clone size: few; D gene: TRBD1; CDR3 DNA: TGTGCCAGCAGCCCACAGGGGACCTACGAGCAGTACTTC; CDR3 protein: CASSPQGTYEQYF
J gene: TRBJ2-7; V gene: TRBV15; clone size: .; D gene: .; CDR3 DNA: TGTGCCACCAGCAGAGATCTGGGGCACTACGAGCAGTACTTC; CDR3 protein: CATSRDLGHYEQYF
J gene: TRBJ2-3; V gene: TRBV4-1; clone size: .; D gene: TRBD2; CDR3 DNA: TGCGCCAGCAGCCTCTTGACTAGCACAATAGATACGCAGTATTTT; CDR3 protein: CASSLLTSTIDTQYF
J gene: TRBJ2-7; V gene: TRBV7-9; clone size: .; D gene: TRBD1; CDR3 DNA: TGTGCCAGCAGCTCGGGGGGACAGGGCGGCGAGCAGTACTTC; CDR3 protein: CASSSGGQGGEQYF
J gene: TRBJ1-4; V gene: TRBV5-4; clone size: once; D gene: TRBD1; CDR3 DNA: TGTGCCAGCAGCTTAGACAGGGTAATCGGCGAAAAACTGTTTTTT; CDR3 protein: CASSLDRVIGEKLFF
J gene: TRBJ1-2; V gene: TRBV4-3; clone size: .; D gene: .; CDR3 DNA: TGCGCCAGCAGCCAAAGGGGGGGAAGATATGGCTACACCTTC; CDR3 protein: CASSQRGGRYGYTF
J gene: TRBJ2-1; V gene: TRBV27; clone size: .; D gene: TRBD2; CDR3 DNA: TGTGCCAGCAGTCTCCGACTAGCGAGACAACCCATCGAGCAGTTCTTC; CDR3 protein: CASSLRLARQPIEQFF
J gene: TRBJ2-5; V gene: TRBV28; clone size: .; D gene: .; CDR3 DNA: TGTGCCAGCAGTCCTGATGACTATACTACCCGAGAGACCCAGTACTTC; CDR3 protein: CASSPDDYTTRETQYF
J gene: TRBJ1-3; V gene: TRBV28; clone size: medium-sized; D gene: TRBD1; CDR3 DNA: TGTGCCAGCAGTTTTGGGACAGGGGGCTGGGGAAACACCATATATTTT; CDR3 protein: CASSFGTGGWGNTIYF
J gene: TRBJ2-1; V gene: TRBV5-6; clone size: .; D gene: .; CDR3 DNA: TGTGCCAGCAGCTTGCGGCAGGGGAAATACAATGAGCAGTTCTTC; CDR3 protein: CASSLRQGKYNEQFF
J gene: TRBJ2-1; V gene: TRBV9; clone size: .; D gene: .; CDR3 DNA: TGTGCCAGCAGCGCCGAGGACTATGAGCAGTTCTTC; CDR3 protein: CASSAEDYEQFF
J gene: TRBJ1-1; V gene: TRBV4-2; clone size: .; D gene: TRBD1; CDR3 DNA: TGTGCCAGCAGCCAAGGGCAGGGGGCTGAAGCTTTCTTT; CDR3 protein: CASSQGQGAEAFF
J gene: TRBJ2-5; V gene: TRBV5-1; clone size: .; D gene: TRBD2; CDR3 DNA: TGCGCCAGCAGCCCCGGAGGGCTAGCGGGGGGGGAGACCCAGTACTTC; CDR3 protein: CASSPGGLAGGETQYF
J gene: TRBJ2-7; V gene: TRBV7-2; clone size: few; D gene: .; CDR3 DNA: TGTGCCAGCAGCTTAGATTACTACGAGCAGTACTTC; CDR3 protein: CASSLDYYEQYF
J gene: TRBJ2-1; V gene: TRBV5-6; clone size: .; D gene: .; CDR3 DNA: TGTGCCAGCAGCTATGTCCCCCGGACAGCTCGAAGGCAGTTCTTC; CDR3 protein: CASSYVPRTARRQFF
J gene: TRBJ2-7; V gene: TRBV11-2; clone size: .; D gene: TRBD2; CDR3 DNA: TGTGCCAGCAGCTCCGAAACCGGGACTAGCGGGAGATATTACGAGCAGTACTTC; CDR3 protein: CASSSETGTSGRYYEQYF
J gene: TRBJ1-4; V gene: TRBV6-6; clone size: .; D gene: TRBD1; CDR3 DNA: TGTGCCAGCAGTTACTGGGGGGGGACAGGGGACGAAAAACTGTTTTTT; CDR3 protein: CASSYWGGTGDEKLFF
J gene: TRBJ2-7; V gene: TRBV5-4; clone size: .; D gene: .; CDR3 DNA: TGTGCCAGCAGCTCACAGGGTTCCTACGAGCAGTACTTC; CDR3 protein: CASSSQGSYEQYF
J gene: TRBJ2-1; V gene: TRBV18; clone size: .; D gene: TRBD2; CDR3 DNA: TGTGCCAGCTCACGGGGACTAGCGGGAGTTTCGGATGAGCAGTTCTTC; CDR3 protein: CASSRGLAGVSDEQFF
J gene: TRBJ2-7; V gene: TRBV9; clone size: .; D gene: .; CDR3 DNA: TGTGCCAGCAGCCCTGGACACGCCTACGAGCAGTACTTC; CDR3 protein: CASSPGHAYEQYF
J gene: TRBJ2-3; V gene: TRBV9; clone size: .; D gene: .; CDR3 DNA: TGTGCCAGCAGCGCCCCTCGGGATACGCAGTATTTT; CDR3 protein: CASSAPRDTQYF
J gene: TRBJ1-5; V gene: TRBV6-1; clone size: .; D gene: .; CDR3 DNA: TGTGCCAGCAGTGCCCCCGGGGGAGGGAGGGAGGGCCAGCCCCAGCATTTT; CDR3 protein: CASSAPGGGREGQPQHF
J gene: TRBJ2-3; V gene: TRBV18; clone size: few; D gene: .; CDR3 DNA: TGTGCCAGCTCCTTGGCGGGAGATACGCAGTATTTT; CDR3 protein: CASSLAGDTQYF
J gene: TRBJ2-1; V gene: TRBV7-3; clone size: .; D gene: .; CDR3 DNA: TGTGCCAGCAGCTTATCCCCCGAGGGGGTCGGTCAGTTCTTC; CDR3 protein: CASSLSPEGVGQFF
J gene: TRBJ2-7; V gene: TRBV15; clone size: .; D gene: TRBD2; CDR3 DNA: TGTGCCACCAGCCCCCACCAGCGGGGGAGCTCCTACGAGCAGTACTTC; CDR3 protein: CATSPHQRGSSYEQYF
J gene: TRBJ1-4; V gene: TRBV5-6; clone size: .; D gene: .; CDR3 DNA: TGTGCCAGCAGCTTGGTCGAGGGGAGGGGTGAAAAACTGTTTTTT; CDR3 protein: CASSLVEGRGEKLFF
J gene: TRBJ1-5; V gene: TRBV6-1; clone size: .; D gene: TRBD1; CDR3 DNA: TGTGCCAGCAGTGTCGGGCAGGGGGTAGGTCAGCCCCAGCATTTT; CDR3 protein: CASSVGQGVGQPQHF
J gene: TRBJ2-1; V gene: TRBV29-1; clone size: .; D gene: .; CDR3 DNA: TGCAGCGTTGAGTACTACAATGAGCAGTTCTTC; CDR3 protein: CSVEYYNEQFF
J gene: TRBJ2-7; V gene: TRBV4-3; clone size: once; D gene: TRBD2; CDR3 DNA: TGCGCCAGCAGCCAGAACGTTCCTAGCGGGAGGGCATCCCGATATTACGAGCAGTACTTC; CDR3 protein: CASSQNVPSGRASRYYEQYF
J gene: TRBJ2-5; V gene: TRBV6-1; clone size: .; D gene: TRBD2; CDR3 DNA: TGTGCCAGCTCGATATGGACTAGTCAAGAGACCCAGTACTTC; CDR3 protein: CASSIWTSQETQYF
J gene: TRBJ1-3; V gene: TRBV6-5; clone size: .; D gene: TRBD1; CDR3 DNA: TGTGCCAGCAGTTACGATCAGGGGGACGGAAACACCATATATTTT; CDR3 protein: CASSYDQGDGNTIYF
J gene: TRBJ2-7; V gene: TRBV7-9; clone size: .; D gene: TRBD2; CDR3 DNA: TGTGCCAGCAGCTTCGGGAGGGTCGGGTACGAGCAGTACTTC; CDR3 protein: CASSFGRVGYEQYF
J gene: TRBJ2-3; V gene: TRBV6-1; clone size: .; D gene: .; CDR3 DNA: TGTGCCAGCGAGGTGACAGGTCTTAGGGATACGCAGTATTTT; CDR3 protein: CASEVTGLRDTQYF
J gene: TRBJ2-1; V gene: TRBV30; clone size: .; D gene: TRBD2; CDR3 DNA: TGTGCCTGGAGTGTTCCCAGCGGGAGGCGCAATGAGCAGTTCTTC; CDR3 protein: CAWSVPSGRRNEQFF
J gene: TRBJ1-3; V gene: TRBV19; clone size: few; D gene: .; CDR3 DNA: TGTGCCAGTAGTATATCCCCAGCGGACTCTGGAAACACCATATATTTT; CDR3 protein: CASSISPADSGNTIYF
J gene: TRBJ2-7; V gene: TRBV7-9; clone size: .; D gene: TRBD2; CDR3 DNA: TGTGCCAGCAGCTCCTCACCGGGAGGGGGGACAGAGCAGTACTTC; CDR3 protein: CASSSSPGGGTEQYF